Sequencing of this T cell receptor beta chain was carried out in a study of spatial heterogeneity in lung cancer. Overall study: PBMC collected at follow-up were sequenced when available, a median of around 25 months after resection.

Via MiXCR, TCRdb re-called the 5' RACE reads, giving one row per CDR3 protein. The sample gives about 17,000 distinct CDR3 sequences, approximately 19% of which show up once; under 8% is in the top ten. This CDR3 has 16 amino acids. Germline loops: CDR1 SGDLS, CDR2 YYNGEE. V dropped 0 bases and J dropped 0 bases, with 10 bases sitting between them. Time point here: blood at routine non-recurrence follow-up after resection. Unsorted whole RNA of tumor, nontumor lung or frozen PBMC was sequenced. The V and J genes are TRBV9 and TRBJ1-3; D call uncertain. The sequence was obtained from a male donor with early-stage non-small cell lung cancer. Sequenced material: PBMCs, taken at follow-up. CDR3 sequence (DNA): TGTGCCAGCAGCGTAGGGTTTGTATACTCTGGAAACACCATATATTTT. Translated, it gives CASSVGFVYSGNTIYF.